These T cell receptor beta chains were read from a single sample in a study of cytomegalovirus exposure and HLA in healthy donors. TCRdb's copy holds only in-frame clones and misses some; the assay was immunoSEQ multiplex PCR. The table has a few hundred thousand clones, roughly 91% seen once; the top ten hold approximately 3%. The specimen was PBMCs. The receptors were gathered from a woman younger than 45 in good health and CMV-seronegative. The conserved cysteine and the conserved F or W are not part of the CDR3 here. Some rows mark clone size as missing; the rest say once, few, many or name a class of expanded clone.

CDR3 protein: ASSLIAGGPIWGDTQY; J gene: TRBJ2-3; clone size: -; V gene: TRBV7-2
CDR3 protein: ASSLAGFTGELF; J gene: TRBJ2-2; clone size: -; V gene: TRBV7-8
CDR3 protein: ASSLGAETSTDTQY; J gene: TRBJ2-3; clone size: -; V gene: TRBV5-6
CDR3 protein: ASSVGQGGYGYT; J gene: TRBJ1-2; clone size: -; V gene: TRBV2
CDR3 protein: ASSKYPDSRGNTIY; J gene: TRBJ1-3; clone size: -; V gene: TRBV2
CDR3 protein: ASSYSWTGTNEKLF; J gene: TRBJ1-4; clone size: -; V gene: TRBV6-6
CDR3 protein: ASSPGPAYEQY; J gene: TRBJ2-7; clone size: -; V gene: TRBV6-6
CDR3 protein: ATSRGGTGNYGYT; J gene: TRBJ1-2; clone size: -; V gene: TRBV15
CDR3 protein: ASSSGGLEQY; J gene: TRBJ2-7; clone size: few; V gene: TRBV7-9
CDR3 protein: ASSLAWREGLNTGELF; J gene: TRBJ2-2; clone size: -; V gene: TRBV5-4
CDR3 protein: ASSHPRVNTEAF; J gene: TRBJ1-1; clone size: once; V gene: TRBV4-1
CDR3 protein: ASSQDVTGASYEQY; J gene: TRBJ2-7; clone size: once; V gene: TRBV4-2
CDR3 protein: ASSLRGINYNEQF; J gene: TRBJ2-1; clone size: -; V gene: TRBV7-3
CDR3 protein: ASSEVFQGAYEQY; J gene: TRBJ2-7; clone size: -; V gene: TRBV2
CDR3 protein: ASSLERRRGAYNEQF; J gene: TRBJ2-1; clone size: -; V gene: TRBV7-2